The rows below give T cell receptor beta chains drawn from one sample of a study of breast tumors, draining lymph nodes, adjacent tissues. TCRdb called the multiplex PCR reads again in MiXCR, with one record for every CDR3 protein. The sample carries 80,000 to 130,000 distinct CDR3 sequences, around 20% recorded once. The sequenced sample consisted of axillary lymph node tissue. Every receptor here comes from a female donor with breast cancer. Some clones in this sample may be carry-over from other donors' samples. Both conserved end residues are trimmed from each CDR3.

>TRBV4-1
ASSQDGLRVSNQPQH
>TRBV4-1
ASSQVGGSDNEQF
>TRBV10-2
ASSETGAGTSWAYTDTQY
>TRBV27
ASSFGTNPYEQY
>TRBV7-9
ASSGEADGADTQY
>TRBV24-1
ATSDFAGYGYT
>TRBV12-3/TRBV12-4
ASSPRGGQVETQY
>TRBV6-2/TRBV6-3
ASVRTAIQETQY
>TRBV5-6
ASSPGQGDYGYT
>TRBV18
ASSPGTDFSYGYT
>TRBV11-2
ASTLLQGEQF
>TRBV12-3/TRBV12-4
ASSPGGLLNNEQF
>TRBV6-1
ASQLGGLSYNEQF
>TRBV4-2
ASSQDRRRAGDNEQF
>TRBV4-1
ASSHPPGDRTAKRLF
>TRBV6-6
ASRTGPLSYEQY
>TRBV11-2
ASSLSERYGYT
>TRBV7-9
ASSLAGPSYGYT
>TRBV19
ASSVGVAYEQY
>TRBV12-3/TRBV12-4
ASSKQWTGGNTIY
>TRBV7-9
ASSFRRGGDTQY
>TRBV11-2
ASSRGQAAEKLF
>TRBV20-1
SARAPEGIGYEQY
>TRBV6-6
ASSSSGRGIEQF
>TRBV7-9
ASRGGQVNSPLH
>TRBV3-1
ASSQDPGAEETQY
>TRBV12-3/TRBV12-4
ASSRWGTGETQY
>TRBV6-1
ASRVRDSASSGNTIY
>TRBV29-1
SVDLGWAGYT
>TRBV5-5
ASSLGPRATNEKLF
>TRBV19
ASSGQGYGQPQH
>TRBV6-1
ASSLAGGITDTQY
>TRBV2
ASTLDSSYNSPLH
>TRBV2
AGAGQVAHEQF
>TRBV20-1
SAELAGGPVDEQF
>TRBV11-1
ASSPTSGGVADTQY
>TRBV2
ASSEQAGDTQY
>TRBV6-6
ASSYGSGQTGGYT
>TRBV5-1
ASSLAGTSVPETQY
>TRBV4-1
ASSQGRQNTEAF
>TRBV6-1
ASSLKGLYGYT